This T cell receptor (beta chain) comes out of a study of cytomegalovirus exposure and HLA in healthy donors. Notes on this clone: Its target is unknown.

Healthy individuals who donated bone marrow served as the donors. Overall study findings and caveats: Presence/absence analysis assumed near-uniform sequencing depth across donors.

PCR involved 60 Vbeta and 13 Jbeta primers. The repertoire was sequenced with immunoSEQ multiplex PCR; TCRdb's copy has only in-frame clones and lacks some. This table holds approximately 180,000 clones, about 78% found once. CDR1 and CDR2 from the germline V gene are SEHNR and FQNEAQ (reference sequence). CDR3 length equals 13 residues. The ends lost 5 bases at V and 7 bases at J; junction bases unmatched: 3. Sequencing used PBMCs. V and J are TRBV7-9 and TRBJ2-2; TRBD1 aligns across 8 bases. This receptor was taken from a woman aged 45-65 years in good health and CMV-seropositive. CDR3 in amino acids: CASSRQGIGELFF. The DNA of the CDR3 is TGTGCCAGCAGCCGACAGGGGATCGGGGAGCTGTTTTTT.